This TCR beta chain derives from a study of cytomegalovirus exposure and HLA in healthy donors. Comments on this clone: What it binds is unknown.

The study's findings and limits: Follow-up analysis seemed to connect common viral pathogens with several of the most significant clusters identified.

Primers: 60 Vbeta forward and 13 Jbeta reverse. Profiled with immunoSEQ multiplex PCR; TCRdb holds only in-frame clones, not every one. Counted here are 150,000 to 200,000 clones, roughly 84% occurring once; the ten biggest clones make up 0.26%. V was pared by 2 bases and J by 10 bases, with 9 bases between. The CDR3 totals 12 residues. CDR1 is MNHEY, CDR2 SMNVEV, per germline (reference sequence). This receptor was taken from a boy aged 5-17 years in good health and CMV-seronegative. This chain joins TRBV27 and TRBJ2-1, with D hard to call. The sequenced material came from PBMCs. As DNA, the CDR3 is TGTGCCAGCAGTTTACCACCAGGAGAGCAGTTCTTC. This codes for CASSLPPGEQFF.